These 3 T cell receptor beta chains share one sample of origin, sequenced in a study of shared clonotypes between healthy human individuals. Here immunoSEQ multiplex PCR was the method, and the copy in TCRdb shows in-frame clones only, minus some. The repertoire holds about 700,000 clones, less than 85% seen once, with approximately 1.6% in the top ten. The sequenced sample consisted of memory CD4+ T cells sorted from blood. The subset is: CD45RA-negative fraction. These receptors were obtained from a woman aged 25-40 years in good health.

CDR3 bases: TGTGCCAGTAGTATGGTCTCCGGGACAGGGGCCTTCTACACCTTC. Translation: CASSMVSGTGAFYTF. The rearrangement joins TRBV19 to TRBJ1-2; 10 bases are a match to TRBD1. V shed 3 bases, J shed 10 bases, and the junction held 11 bases outside the gene matches. The CDR3 consists of 15 residues. Germline V gives CDR1 LNHDA, CDR2 SQIVND (reference sequence).

Comments on this clone: Within the sample, other DNA sequences also encode this same CDR3. V and J are TRBV4-1 and TRBJ2-7; TRBD2 aligns across 12 bases. J was trimmed by 1 base and V by 3 bases; bases with no gene match: 4. The CDR3 runs 16 residues. Germline CDR1 is MGHRA and CDR2 is YSYEKL. The CDR3 sequence is CASSQVLAGGSYEQYF. The DNA for the CDR3 is TGCGCCAGCAGCCAGGTACTAGCGGGAGGTTCCTACGAGCAGTACTTC.

The chain is built from TRBV25-1 and TRBJ1-1, with D unresolved. CDR3 length: 16 amino acids. The germline V and J ends were trimmed by 0 bases and 5 bases, with 16 bases remaining between them. From germline, CDR1 is MGHDK and CDR2 SYGVNS. For the CDR3, the DNA is TGTGCCAGCAGTGAATATATTCTGAAGAAGGATACTGAAGCTTTCTTT. Translating gives CASSEYILKKDTEAFF.